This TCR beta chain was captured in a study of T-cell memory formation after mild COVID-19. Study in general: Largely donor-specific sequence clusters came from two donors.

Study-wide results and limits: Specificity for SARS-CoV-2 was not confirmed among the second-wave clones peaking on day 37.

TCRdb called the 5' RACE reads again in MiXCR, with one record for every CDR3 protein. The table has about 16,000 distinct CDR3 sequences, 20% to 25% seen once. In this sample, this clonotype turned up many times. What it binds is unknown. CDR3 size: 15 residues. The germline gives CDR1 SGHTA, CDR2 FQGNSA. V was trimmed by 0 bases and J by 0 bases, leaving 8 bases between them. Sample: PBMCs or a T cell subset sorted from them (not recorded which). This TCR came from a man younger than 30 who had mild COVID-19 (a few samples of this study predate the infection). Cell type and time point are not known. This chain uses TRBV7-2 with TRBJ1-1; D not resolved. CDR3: CASSLALEMNTEAFF. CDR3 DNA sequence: TGTGCCAGCAGCTTAGCCCTAGAGATGAACACTGAAGCTTTCTTT.